This T cell receptor beta chain was retrieved from a study of identical twins. This clonotype has only a few counts. The CDR3 runs to 13 residues. V was clipped by 6 bases and J by 5 bases, with 13 bases between them. One entry per CDR3 protein results from TCRdb running MiXCR on the 5' RACE reads. Among a few hundred thousand distinct CDR3 sequences, around 9.7% were seen once, and the ten largest hold over 7%. This TCR was recovered from a woman aged 50 to 65 in good health. The chain uses TRBV12-3 or TRBV12-4 and TRBJ1-2; a weak D match, TRBD1 (5 bases). Sequences were obtained from naive T cells sorted from blood. For the CDR3, the DNA is TGTGCCAGCAGGACCCAGGGACCATATGGCTACACCTTC. Translated, it gives CASRTQGPYGYTF.